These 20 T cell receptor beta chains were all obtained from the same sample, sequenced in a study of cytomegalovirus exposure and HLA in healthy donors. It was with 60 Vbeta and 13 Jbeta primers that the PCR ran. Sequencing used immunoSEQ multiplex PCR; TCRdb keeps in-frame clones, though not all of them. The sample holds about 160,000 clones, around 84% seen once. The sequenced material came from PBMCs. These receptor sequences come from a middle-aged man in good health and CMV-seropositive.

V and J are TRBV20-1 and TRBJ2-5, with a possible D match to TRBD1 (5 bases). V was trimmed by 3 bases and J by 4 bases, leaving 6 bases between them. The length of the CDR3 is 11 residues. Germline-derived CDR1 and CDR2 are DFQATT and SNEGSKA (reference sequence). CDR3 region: CSASQGETQYF. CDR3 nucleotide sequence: TGCAGTGCTAGCCAGGGAGAGACCCAGTACTTC.

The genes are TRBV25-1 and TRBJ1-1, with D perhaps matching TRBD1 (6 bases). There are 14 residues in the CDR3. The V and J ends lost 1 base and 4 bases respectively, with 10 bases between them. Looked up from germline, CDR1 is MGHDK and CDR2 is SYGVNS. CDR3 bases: TGTGCCAGCAGTGAATCGCAGGGGCCCACTGAAGCTTTCTTT. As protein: CASSESQGPTEAFF. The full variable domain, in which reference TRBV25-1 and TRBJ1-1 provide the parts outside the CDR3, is EADIYQTPRYLVIGTGKKITLECSQTMGHDKMYWYQQDPGMELHLIHYSYGVNSTEKGDLSSESTVSRIRTEHFPLTLESARPSHTSQYLCASSESQGPTEAFFGQGTRLTVV.

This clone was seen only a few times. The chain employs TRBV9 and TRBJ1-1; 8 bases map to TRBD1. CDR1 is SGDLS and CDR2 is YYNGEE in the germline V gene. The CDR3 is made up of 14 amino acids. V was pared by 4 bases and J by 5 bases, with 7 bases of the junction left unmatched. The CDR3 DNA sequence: TGTGCCAGCAGCCCCTCAGGGGGCCCTACTGAAGCTTTCTTT. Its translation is CASSPSGGPTEAFF. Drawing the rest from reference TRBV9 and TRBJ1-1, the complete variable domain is DSGVTQTPKHLITATGQRVTLRCSPRSGDLSVYWYQQSLDQGLQFLIQYYNGEERAKGNILERFSAQQFPDLHSELNLSSLELGDSALYFCASSPSGGPTEAFFGQGTRLTVV.

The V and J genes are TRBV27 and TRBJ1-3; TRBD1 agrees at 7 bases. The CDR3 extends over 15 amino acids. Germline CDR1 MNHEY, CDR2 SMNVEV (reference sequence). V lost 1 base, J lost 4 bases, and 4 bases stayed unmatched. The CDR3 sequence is CASSLYRGAGNTIYF. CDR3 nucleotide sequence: TGTGCCAGCAGTTTATACAGGGGCGCCGGAAACACCATATATTTT.

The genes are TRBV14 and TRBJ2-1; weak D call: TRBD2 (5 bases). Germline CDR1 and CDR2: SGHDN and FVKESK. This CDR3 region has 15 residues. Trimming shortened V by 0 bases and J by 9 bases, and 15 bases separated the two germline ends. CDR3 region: CASSQEVGSASEQFF. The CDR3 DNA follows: TGTGCCAGCAGCCAAGAGGTGGGTAGCGCGAGTGAGCAGTTCTTC.

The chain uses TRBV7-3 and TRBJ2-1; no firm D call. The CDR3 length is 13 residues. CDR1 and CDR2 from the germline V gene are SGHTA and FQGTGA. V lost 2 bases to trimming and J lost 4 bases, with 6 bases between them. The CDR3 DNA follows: TGTGCCAGCAGCTTAGTGAGTTACAATGAGCAGTTCTTC. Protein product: CASSLVSYNEQFF.

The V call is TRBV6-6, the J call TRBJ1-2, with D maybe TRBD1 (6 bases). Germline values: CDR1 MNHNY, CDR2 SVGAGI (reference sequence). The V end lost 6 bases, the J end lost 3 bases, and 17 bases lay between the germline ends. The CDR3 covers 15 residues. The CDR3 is CASSRGGGSDYGYTF. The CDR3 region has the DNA TGTGCCAGCAGCCGAGGGGGGGGTTCTGACTATGGCTACACCTTC.

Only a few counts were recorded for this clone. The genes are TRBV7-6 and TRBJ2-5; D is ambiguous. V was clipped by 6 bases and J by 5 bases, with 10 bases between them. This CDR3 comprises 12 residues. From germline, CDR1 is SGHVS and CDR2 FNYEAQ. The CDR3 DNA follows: TGTGCCAGCAGTCCCATAGCCGAGACCCAGTACTTC. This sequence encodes CASSPIAETQYF.

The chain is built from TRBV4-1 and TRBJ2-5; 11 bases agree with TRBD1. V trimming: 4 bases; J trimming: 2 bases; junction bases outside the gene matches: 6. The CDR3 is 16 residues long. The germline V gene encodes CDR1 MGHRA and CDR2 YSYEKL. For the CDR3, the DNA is TGCGCCAGCAGCCCCCGGACAGGGGGCCCTCAAGAGACCCAGTACTTC. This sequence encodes CASSPRTGGPQETQYF.

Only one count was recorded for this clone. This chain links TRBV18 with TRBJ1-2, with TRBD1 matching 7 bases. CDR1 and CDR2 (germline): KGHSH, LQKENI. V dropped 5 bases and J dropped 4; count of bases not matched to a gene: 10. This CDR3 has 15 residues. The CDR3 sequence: CASSSDTGVTYGYTF. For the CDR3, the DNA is TGTGCCAGCTCATCGGACACAGGGGTGACCTATGGCTACACCTTC. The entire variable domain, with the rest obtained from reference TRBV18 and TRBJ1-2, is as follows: NAGVMQNPRHLVRRRGQEARLRCSPMKGHSHVYWYRQLPEEGLKFMVYLQKENIIDESGMPKERFSAEFPKEGPSILRIQQVVRGDSAAYFCASSSDTGVTYGYTFGSGTRLTVV.

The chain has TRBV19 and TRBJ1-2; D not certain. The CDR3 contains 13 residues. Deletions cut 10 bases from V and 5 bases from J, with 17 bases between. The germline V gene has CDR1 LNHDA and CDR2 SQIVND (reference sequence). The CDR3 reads CATQNPGPYGYTF. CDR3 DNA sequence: TGTGCCACTCAGAATCCGGGTCCTTATGGCTACACCTTC. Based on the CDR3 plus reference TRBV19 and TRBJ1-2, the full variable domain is DGGITQSPKYLFRKEGQNVTLSCEQNLNHDAMYWYRQDPGQGLRLIYYSQIVNDFQKGDIAEGYSVSREKKESFPLTVTSAQKNPTAFYLCATQNPGPYGYTFGSGTRLTVV.

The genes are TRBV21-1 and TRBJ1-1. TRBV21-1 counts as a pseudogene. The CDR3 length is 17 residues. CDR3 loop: CASSKKEGPSSNTEAFF. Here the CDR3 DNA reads TGTGCCAGCAGCAAAAAAGAGGGTCCTTCCTCGAACACTGAAGCTTTCTTT.

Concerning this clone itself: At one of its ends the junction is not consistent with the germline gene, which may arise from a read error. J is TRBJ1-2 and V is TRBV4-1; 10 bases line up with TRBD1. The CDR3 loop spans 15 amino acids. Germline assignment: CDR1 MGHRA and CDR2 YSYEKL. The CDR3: CASRPRGQGDYGYPF. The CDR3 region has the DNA TGCGCCAGCAGGCCAAGAGGACAGGGGGACTATGGCTACCCCTTC.

CDR3 in amino acids: CASSEWRGQETQYF. CDR3 DNA: TGTGCCAGCAGTGAGTGGCGGGGCCAAGAGACCCAGTACTTC. This chain uses TRBV2 with TRBJ2-5; perhaps TRBD2 as D (6 bases). CDR1 SNHLY and CDR2 FYNNEI come from the germline V gene. V shed 3 bases and J shed 1 base, with 9 bases lying between them. CDR3 size: 14 residues. The full variable domain, its missing parts supplied by reference TRBV2 and TRBJ2-5, is EPEVTQTPSHQVTQMGQEVILRCVPISNHLYFYWYRQILGQKVEFLVSFYNNEISEKSEIFDDQFSVERPDGSNFTLKIRSTKLEDSAMYFCASSEWRGQETQYFGPGTRLLVL.

In nucleotides, the CDR3 is TGTGCCAGCAGCCGCGACGGTTCCAGGTCTGAAAAACTGTTTTTT. Its protein is CASSRDGSRSEKLFF. This chain links TRBV6-5 with TRBJ1-4, with unresolved D. This CDR3 region has 15 residues. Germline CDR1 MNHEY, CDR2 SVGAGI. V gave up 6 bases and J gave up 7 bases, with 18 bases separating them.

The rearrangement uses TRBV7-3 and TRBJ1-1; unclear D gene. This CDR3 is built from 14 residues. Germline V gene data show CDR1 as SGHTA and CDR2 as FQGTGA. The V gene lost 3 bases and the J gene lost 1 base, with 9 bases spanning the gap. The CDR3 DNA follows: TGTGCCAGCAGCTTGAAGCTCTCGAACACTGAAGCTTTCTTT. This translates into CASSLKLSNTEAFF. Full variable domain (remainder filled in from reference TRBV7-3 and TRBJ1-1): GAGVSQTPSNKVTEKGKYVELRCDPISGHTALYWYRQSLGQGPEFLIYFQGTGAADDSGLPNDRFFAVRPEGSVSTLKIQRTERGDSAVYLCASSLKLSNTEAFFGQGTRLTVV.

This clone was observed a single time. Written as DNA, the CDR3 is TGCGCCAGCAGCTTTGAGGGCGCGGATGAGCAGTTCTTC. Translated: CASSFEGADEQFF. The chain has TRBV5-1 and TRBJ2-1; TRBD2 is a possible D gene (5 bases). Looked up from germline, CDR1 is SGHRS and CDR2 is YFSETQ. V lost 2 bases and J lost 8, with 11 bases in between. The CDR3 spans 13 residues.

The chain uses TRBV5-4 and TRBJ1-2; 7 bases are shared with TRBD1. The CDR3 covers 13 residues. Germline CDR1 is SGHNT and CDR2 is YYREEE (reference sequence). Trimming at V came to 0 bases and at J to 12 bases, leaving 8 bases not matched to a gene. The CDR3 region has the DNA TGTGCCAGCAGCTTGGAACCAGGGGGTTTCGACACCTTC. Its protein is CASSLEPGGFDTF.

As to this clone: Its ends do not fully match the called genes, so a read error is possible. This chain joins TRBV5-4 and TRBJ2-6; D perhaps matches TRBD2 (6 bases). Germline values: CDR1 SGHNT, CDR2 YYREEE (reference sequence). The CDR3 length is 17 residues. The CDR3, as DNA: TGTGCCAGCAGTTCTGGGGGGACTTACTCTAGGGCCAACGTCCTGACTTTC. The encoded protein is CASSSGGTYSRANVLTF.

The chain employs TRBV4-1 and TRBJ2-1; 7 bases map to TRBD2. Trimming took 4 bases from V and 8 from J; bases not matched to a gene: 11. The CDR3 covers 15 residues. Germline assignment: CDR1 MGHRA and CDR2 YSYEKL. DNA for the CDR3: TGCGCCAGCAGCCCTATAGACGAGGGGAGGGATGAGCAGTTCTTC. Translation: CASSPIDEGRDEQFF.